The 15 T cell receptor beta chains presented below share a single source sample, sequenced in a study of T cell repertoires in cytomegalovirus infection. Antigens for these TCRs are unknown. Each CDR3 protein gets one entry after TCRdb re-called the reads with MiXCR. The sample contains 300,000 to 400,000 distinct CDR3 sequences, 20% to 25% of which appear only once. This sample comprised cultured PBMCs, obtained from culture after CMV antigen stimulation. These receptors originate from a human donor in good health (CMV status not recorded). Some clones in this sample may be carry-over from other donors' samples.

This clonotype was observed once. This sequence joins TRBV7-4 and TRBJ1-1; TRBD1 might be the D (5 bases). The V and J ends lost 6 bases and 1 base respectively, with 9 bases between them. Per the germline V gene, CDR1 is SGHVT and CDR2 is SQSDAQ. The CDR3 length is 13 residues. CDR3 in DNA: TGTGCCAGCAGTAACCAGGGGAACACTGAAGCTTTCTTT. The encoded protein is CASSNQGNTEAFF.

The table lists this clonotype with a few counts. V is TRBV4-1 and J is TRBJ1-3; the match to TRBD1 covers 8 bases. This CDR3 region has 17 residues. J lost 1 base, V lost 2 bases, and 7 bases had no gene match. CDR1 and CDR2 (germline): MGHRA, YSYEKL. This CDR3 is CASSQTGQGLSGNTIYF. For the CDR3, the DNA is TGCGCCAGCAGCCAAACCGGACAGGGACTATCTGGAAACACCATATATTTT.

For this clonotype: Just one base apart from a much larger clone, this may be a read error. For the CDR3, the DNA is TGTGCCAGCAGTTATCCGCCGGAGAGTAGCTCCTATAATTCACCCCTCCACTTT. This sequence encodes CASSYPPESSSYNSPLHF. J is TRBJ1-6 and V is TRBV6-1; D is uncertain. Per germline, CDR1 MNHNS and CDR2 SASEGT. The V end lost 5 bases, the J end lost 0 bases, and 17 bases lay between the germline ends. This CDR3 has 18 residues.

Only a few counts were recorded for this clonotype. The genes are TRBV11-3 and TRBJ2-7; TRBD1 or TRBD2 may be the D gene (5 bases each). Trimming took off 5 bases at V and 2 bases at J, with 19 bases between the two ends. This CDR3 region has 16 residues. In germline, CDR1 is SGHNT, CDR2 YENEEA. The CDR3: CASSPAHQGDPYEQYV. CDR3 nucleotide sequence: TGTGCCAGCAGCCCGGCCCACCAAGGGGACCCCTACGAGCAGTACGTC.

The table lists this clonotype with many counts. V is TRBV7-3 and J is TRBJ1-1; tentative D call: TRBD1 (5 bases). The length of the CDR3 is 14 residues. Per the germline V gene, CDR1 is SGHTA and CDR2 is FQGTGA. V lost 3 bases and J 4 bases, leaving 12 bases between the germline ends. In DNA form, the CDR3 reads TGTGCCAGCAGCTTCGGCCGACAGTCCACTGAAGCTTTCTTT. Its translation is CASSFGRQSTEAFF.

This clonotype came up many times. The genes are TRBV7-2 and TRBJ2-1; TRBD1 agrees at 9 bases. Germline loops: CDR1 SGHTA, CDR2 FQGNSA. The V gene end was trimmed by 4 bases and the J gene end by 5 bases; junction bases not matched to a gene: 0. The CDR3 extends over 13 amino acids. CDR3 in DNA: TGTGCCAGCAGCTGGGACAGGGACAATGAGCAGTTCTTC. As protein: CASSWDRDNEQFF.

The chain uses TRBV28 and TRBJ2-1; TRBD2 might be the D (6 bases). V was clipped by 4 bases and J by 4 bases, with 17 bases between them. From germline, CDR1 is MDHEN and CDR2 SYDVKM. This CDR3 region has 16 residues. The CDR3 spells CASSSPEGLGYNEQFF. CDR3 nucleotide sequence: TGTGCCAGCAGTTCTCCGGAGGGTCTAGGATACAATGAGCAGTTCTTC.

The J gene is TRBJ1-2, the V gene TRBV9; 11 nucleotides agree with TRBD1. CDR1 is SGDLS and CDR2 is YYNGEE in the germline V gene. Trimming took 1 base from V and 8 from J; bases not matched to a gene: 7. This CDR3 has 15 residues. CDR3 sequence: CASSVSDRGHGGYTF. CDR3 sequence (DNA): TGTGCCAGCAGCGTATCGGACAGGGGGCACGGGGGCTACACCTTC.

There are many counts of this clonotype. V and J are TRBV7-2 and TRBJ2-7; 8 bases line up with TRBD1. CDR3 length: 15 amino acids. V lost 5 bases and J lost 3; bases outside the gene matches: 9. The germline gives CDR1 SGHTA, CDR2 FQGNSA. The CDR3 is CASSTYRTGNYEQYF. The DNA of the CDR3 is TGTGCCAGCAGCACCTACCGGACAGGGAACTACGAGCAGTACTTC. Based on the CDR3 plus reference TRBV7-2 and TRBJ2-7, the full variable domain is GAGVSQSPSNKVTEKGKDVELRCDPISGHTALYWYRQSLGQGLEFLIYFQGNSAPDKSGLPSDRFSAERTGGSVSTLTIQRTQQEDSAVYLCASSTYRTGNYEQYFGPGTRLTVT.

This clonotype showed up many times. The chain has TRBV7-8 and TRBJ2-7; the D gene is possibly TRBD2 (6 bases). This CDR3 comprises 14 residues. Germline assignment: CDR1 SGHVS and CDR2 FQNEAQ. V was pared by 1 base and J by 4 bases, with 11 bases between. The CDR3, as DNA: TGTGCCAGCAGCTTAGACGGGAGCGGGTACGAGCAGTACGTC. It yields the protein CASSLDGSGYEQYV.

In the case of this clonotype: This may be a read error: a much more frequent sequence differs by one nucleotide. This rearrangement joins TRBV7-2 to TRBJ1-3; D unresolved. CDR3 length: 15 amino acids. Looked up from germline, CDR1 is SGHTA and CDR2 is FQGNSA. Here the CDR3 DNA reads TGTGCCAGCAGCCCCCTCGTAGTCTCTGTAAACACCATATATTTT. Amino acids: CASSPLVVSVNTIYF. Full variable domain (remainder filled in from reference TRBV7-2 and TRBJ1-3): GAGVSQSPSNKVTEKGKDVELRCDPISGHTALYWYRQSLGQGLEFLIYFQGNSAPDKSGLPSDRFSAERTGGSVSTLTIQRTQQEDSAVYLCASSPLVVSVNTIYFGEGSWLTVV.

This clonotype was picked up many times. V gene TRBV12-3 or TRBV12-4 combines with J gene TRBJ2-1; D gene unclear. The CDR3 extends over 14 amino acids. Trimming stripped 7 bases from V and 4 bases from J, with 14 bases between. This CDR3 reads CASTLRSEYNEQFF. For the CDR3, the DNA is TGTGCCAGCACCCTGCGGAGCGAATACAATGAGCAGTTCTTC.

This rearrangement joins TRBV6-1 to TRBJ1-2; 10 bases line up with TRBD1. The germline CDR1 and CDR2 sequences are MNHNS and SASEGT. The CDR3 is made up of 15 amino acids. Losses at the gene ends were 6 bases for V and 6 bases for J; bases not matched to a gene: 10. Here the CDR3 DNA reads TGTGCCAGCAGCGCGACAGGGGGCTTTTTAGATGGCTACACCTTC. It encodes CASSATGGFLDGYTF.

Ten or more counts support this clonotype. V and J are TRBV7-2 and TRBJ2-1, with 9 bases matching TRBD2. Germline V lookup: CDR1 SGHTA, CDR2 FQGNSA. V shed 3 bases, J shed 5 bases, and the junction held 5 bases outside the gene matches. This CDR3 has 15 residues. The CDR3 here is CASSLTGTSNNEQFF. The DNA for the CDR3 is TGTGCCAGCAGCTTGACCGGGACTAGCAACAATGAGCAGTTCTTC.

V and J are TRBV27 and TRBJ1-1; 8 bases match TRBD1. This CDR3 spans 16 amino acids. J gave up 7 bases and V 5 bases, and 15 bases lay outside the gene matches. CDR1 is MNHEY and CDR2 is SMNVEV in the germline V gene (reference sequence). The CDR3 DNA is TGTGCCAGCAGTCCCTCCTCGCACCTGGACAGGGATGAAGCTTTCTTT. Residues: CASSPSSHLDRDEAFF.